This TCR beta chain came from a study of CD8 T cell repertoires and HIV-1 epitope variants. Study-wide context: Controls included no peptide, Ebola AY9 epitope, and a CMV, EBV, flu pool.

The method was immunoSEQ multiplex PCR; TCRdb's version includes in-frame clones alone and lacks a portion of them. Of 5,400 or so clones in the sample, approximately 61% were seen once. After removal of 5 bases from V and 3 bases from J, the junction contained 5 bases not matched to a gene. Germline CDR1 is SEHNR and CDR2 is FQNEAQ (reference sequence). This CDR3 region has 15 residues. The table lists this clone with a count of one. Its antigen is currently unknown. The receptor was isolated from a male donor with HIV. Specimen: cultured CD8+ T cells derived from PBMCs. V and J are TRBV7-9 and TRBJ2-1; 9 positions agree with TRBD1. The chain's CDR3 is CASSGPGQGYNEQFF. The DNA for the CDR3 is TGTGCCAGCAGCGGCCCGGGACAGGGCTACAATGAGCAGTTCTTC. Full variable domain (outside the CDR3, taken from reference TRBV7-9 and TRBJ2-1): DTGVSQNPRHKITKRGQNVTFRCDPISEHNRLYWYRQTLGQGPEFLTYFQNEAQLEKSRLLSDRFSAERPKGSFSTLEIQRTEQGDSAMYLCASSGPGQGYNEQFFGPGTRLTVL.